What follows describes a single T cell receptor (beta chain). The antigen is not known. Germline-derived CDR1 and CDR2 are MNHEY and SMNVEV (reference sequence). Trimming removed 0 bases at V and 1 base at J, with 9 bases between. The CDR3 runs to 15 residues. Here immunoSEQ multiplex PCR was the method, and the copy in TCRdb shows in-frame clones only, minus some. The sample lists 1,500,000 or so clones, roughly 95% occurring once. This entry belongs to a study of shared clonotypes between healthy human individuals. Whole-study findings and limits: The sharing of 4.5% to 5.5% of naive CD4 clonotypes was seen across a handful of donors.

The sequenced material came from naive CD4+ T cells sorted from blood. The subset denotes: CD45RA+ positively selected. V usage is TRBV27 and J usage is TRBJ1-1; D not resolved. This clonotype was obtained from a man aged 25 to 45 in good health. The CDR3 here is CASSLSRVGNTEAFF. CDR3 coding DNA: TGTGCCAGCAGTTTATCTAGGGTTGGGAACACTGAAGCTTTCTTT.